Listed below are T cell receptor beta chains from one sample, sequenced in a study of vaccination and CD4 T cells after COVID-19. For these TCRs, the target antigens are not known. MiXCR, run by TCRdb on the PCR reads, gives a single entry per CDR3 protein. The sample gives about 16,000 distinct CDR3 sequences, roughly 40% of which show up once; 15% to 20% is in the top ten. The sample consisted of CD4+ T cells from blood, cultured in vitro, taken about 7 months after SARS-CoV-2 vaccination. These receptor sequences come from a human donor who had recovered from COVID-19. The CDR3 runs from the conserved cysteine through the conserved F or W. The order of the fields is V gene, J gene, D gene, clone size, CDR3 DNA, CDR3 protein. D genes are given only for firm matches. Clone size is stated in some rows and not others, as once, few, many or a class when expanded.

TRBV5-4	TRBJ2-7	TRBD2	.	TGTGCCAGCAGCTTGGGGGCTAGCGGGTGGGAGTACTTC	CASSLGASGWEYF
TRBV24-1	TRBJ2-7	.	.	TGTGCCACCAGTGATTCGGTCAACGACGAGCAGTACTTC	CATSDSVNDEQYF
TRBV20-1	TRBJ1-1	.	few	TGCAGTGCTAGAAGACAAACTGGGACTGAAGCTTTCTTT	CSARRQTGTEAFF
TRBV6-1	TRBJ2-5	.	.	TGTGCCAGCAGCCCTGGGGGTGGTGGGAGGGAGACCCAGTACTTC	CASSPGGGGRETQYF
TRBV10-1	TRBJ2-7	TRBD1	.	TGCGCCAGCAATATCGGGACAGGGACCTCTTCCTACGAGCAGTACTTC	CASNIGTGTSSYEQYF
TRBV12-3/TRBV12-4	TRBJ1-2	TRBD1	.	TGTGCCAGCAGACCGACAGGGACAAGTCAAAACTATGGCTACACCTTC	CASRPTGTSQNYGYTF
TRBV20-1	TRBJ1-5	.	.	TGCAGTGCTAGAAGTAGCAATCAGCCCCAGCATTTT	CSARSSNQPQHF
TRBV20-1	TRBJ1-2	.	.	TGCAGTGCTAGACTCTATGGCTACACCTTC	CSARLYGYTF
TRBV20-1	TRBJ2-3	.	few	TGCAGTGCTAGAGTTGATTTAGTTCGGCGGGAAAAAGAGTATTTT	CSARVDLVRREKEYF
TRBV20-1	TRBJ2-3	TRBD2	.	TGCAGTGCCGGACCAGGACTAGCGGGAGGCTCTAGCACAGATACGCAGTATTTT	CSAGPGLAGGSSTDTQYF
TRBV4-2	TRBJ2-5	.	few	TGTGCCAGCAGCCAAGATTTAGGGAAGGGAGAGACCCAGTACTTC	CASSQDLGKGETQYF
TRBV7-9	TRBJ1-1	.	.	TGTGCCAGCAGCTCTCGAGGAATTTCAGGGAAGGTGGACACTGAAGCTTTCTTT	CASSSRGISGKVDTEAFF
TRBV7-6	TRBJ2-7	TRBD2	.	TGTGCCGGCAGCTTAGCCGGGACTAGCTCGGGCGAGCAGTACTTC	CAGSLAGTSSGEQYF
TRBV20-1	TRBJ2-3	TRBD2	.	TGCAGTGCTAGCGGGACTAGCGGTAGCACAGATACGCAGTATTTT	CSASGTSGSTDTQYF
TRBV27	TRBJ2-7	TRBD1	once	TGTGCCAGCAGTTTCGTGGGACAGGGAACCTGCGAGCAGTACTTC	CASSFVGQGTCEQYF
TRBV7-2	TRBJ1-5	.	few	TGTGCCAGCAGCTTAGCCGCACTACGCTATCAGCCCCAGCATTTT	CASSLAALRYQPQHF
TRBV19	TRBJ1-1	.	few	TGTGCCAGTCCATTCCCGGGGGCGGGGGGCACTGAAGCTTTCTTT	CASPFPGAGGTEAFF
TRBV6-2/TRBV6-3	TRBJ2-2	TRBD2	.	TGTGCCAGCAGTTATGCCTCGGGACTAGCGGTCAACACCGGGGAGCTGTTTTTT	CASSYASGLAVNTGELFF
TRBV20-1	TRBJ1-3	.	.	TGCAGTGCACTTACAGGGAACTCTGGAAACACCATATATTTT	CSALTGNSGNTIYF
TRBV6-5	TRBJ2-5	.	few	TGTGCCAGCAGTTTGGGACATGGGGCAGGACAAGAGACCCAGTACTTC	CASSLGHGAGQETQYF
TRBV24-1	TRBJ2-5	.	.	TGTGCCACCAGTGCCCCAGGGCAAGAGACCCAGTACTTC	CATSAPGQETQYF
TRBV7-7	TRBJ2-5	TRBD2	few	TGTGCTAGCAGCCCGTCGCTAGCGGGGGGAGCAGAGACCCAGTACTTC	CASSPSLAGGAETQYF
TRBV7-7	TRBJ2-5	TRBD2	.	TGTGCTAGCAGCCACGGGACTACACAAGAGACCCAGTACTTC	CASSHGTTQETQYF
TRBV20-1	TRBJ1-1	.	.	TGCAGTGCTAGTCTCGACAGTAACACTGAAGCTTTCTTT	CSASLDSNTEAFF
TRBV20-1	TRBJ2-7	.	.	TGCAGTGCTAGAGATTTAGGGGTTTCGGACGAGCAGTACTTC	CSARDLGVSDEQYF
TRBV6-1	TRBJ1-6	TRBD1	.	TGTGCCAGCATGATCGGACAGGCTATAACACCCCTCCACTTT	CASMIGQAITPLHF
TRBV12-3/TRBV12-4	TRBJ1-2	.	.	TGTGCCAGCAGTCTTGGGCACTATGGCTACACCTTC	CASSLGHYGYTF
TRBV15	TRBJ2-5	.	.	TGTGCCACCAGCAATCCACGGGAGTACCAAGAGACCCAGTACTTC	CATSNPREYQETQYF
TRBV5-1	TRBJ2-7	.	.	TGCGCCAGCAGCTGGGGGACACTGGCCTACGAGCAGTACTTC	CASSWGTLAYEQYF
TRBV11-3	TRBJ2-1	.	.	TGTGCCAGCAGCTTAGTGCAGAGCTCCTACAATGAGCAGTTCTTC	CASSLVQSSYNEQFF
TRBV7-9	TRBJ2-3	.	.	TGTGCCAGCAGCCCGACGAGCGGAACCACAGATACGCAGTATTTT	CASSPTSGTTDTQYF
TRBV15	TRBJ1-2	TRBD1	.	TGTGCCACCAGCAGAGCTAGTAGGGGGCCCTATGGCCACACCTTC	CATSRASRGPYGHTF
TRBV20-1	TRBJ1-1	TRBD1	.	TGCAGTGCCCCGGGACAGCCGAACACTGAAGCTTTCTTT	CSAPGQPNTEAFF
TRBV20-1	TRBJ2-1	TRBD1	few	TGCAGTGCTAGATGGGACAGGGGATTCAATGAGCAGTTCTTC	CSARWDRGFNEQFF
TRBV15	TRBJ2-5	.	once	TGTGCCACCAGCAGACCAGGACAAGAGACCCAGTACTTC	CATSRPGQETQYF
TRBV7-3	TRBJ2-1	TRBD2	.	TGTGCCAGCAGCCCAGCGGGGGGGAGGGATGAGCAGTTCTTC	CASSPAGGRDEQFF
TRBV6-2/TRBV6-3	TRBJ2-7	TRBD1	once	TGTGCCAGCAGTCGGGACAGGGAGGGCGAGCAGTACTTC	CASSRDREGEQYF
TRBV20-1	TRBJ2-1	TRBD2	few	TGCAGTGCTAATGGTCCTAGCGGTTCCTACAATGAGCAGTTCTTC	CSANGPSGSYNEQFF
TRBV5-1	TRBJ2-5	.	.	TGCGCCAGCAGCTTGGCGACGGGAGTAGAGACCCAGTACTTC	CASSLATGVETQYF
TRBV5-6	TRBJ1-2	.	.	TGTGCCAGCAGGGAAAGGGAGGTCTATGGCTACACCTTC	CASREREVYGYTF
TRBV25-1	TRBJ1-1	.	once	TGTGCCAGCAGTGGAACAGGGTTACGAACTGAAGCTTTCTTT	CASSGTGLRTEAFF
TRBV20-1	TRBJ2-5	TRBD2	few	TGCAGTGCTAGTCCCCTAGCGGGTCAAGAGACCCAGTACTTC	CSASPLAGQETQYF
TRBV20-1	TRBJ2-1	.	few	TGCAGCCCGTATTACCGTCACAATGAGCAGTTCTTC	CSPYYRHNEQFF
TRBV2	TRBJ2-1	.	.	TGTGCCAGCAGTGCTTACTTGGGGAATGAGCAGTTCTTC	CASSAYLGNEQFF
TRBV24-1	TRBJ2-1	.	.	TGTGCCACCAGTGGTAGGCTAGCGTCCTCCTACAATGAGCAGTTCTTC	CATSGRLASSYNEQFF
TRBV15	TRBJ1-3	TRBD1	.	TGTGCCACCAGCAGGAGTAGGCAGGGGGCCCCTGGAAACACCATATATTTT	CATSRSRQGAPGNTIYF
TRBV11-1	TRBJ1-6	.	few	TGTGCCAGCAGCCTACCGGGCCTGGGGTCACCCCTCCACTTT	CASSLPGLGSPLHF
TRBV15	TRBJ2-3	.	.	TGTGCCACCAGCAGAGAATCGGTGGCGAGTAGCACAGATACGCAGTATTTT	CATSRESVASSTDTQYF
TRBV19	TRBJ2-7	.	few	TGTGCCAGTAGTGTCGCCGGGACATATAACGAGCAGTACTTC	CASSVAGTYNEQYF
TRBV19	TRBJ1-1	.	.	TGTGCCAGTAGTCTACAGGGATTCACTGAAGCTTTCTTT	CASSLQGFTEAFF
TRBV7-2	TRBJ2-3	TRBD2	.	TGTGCCAGCAGCTTACCAGCGGGGGGCCCCCAGGATACGCAGTATTTT	CASSLPAGGPQDTQYF
TRBV6-1	TRBJ2-3	TRBD2	.	TGTGCCAGCAGTGAAACCCTCGGCGGGAGAGTAGATACGCAGTATTTT	CASSETLGGRVDTQYF